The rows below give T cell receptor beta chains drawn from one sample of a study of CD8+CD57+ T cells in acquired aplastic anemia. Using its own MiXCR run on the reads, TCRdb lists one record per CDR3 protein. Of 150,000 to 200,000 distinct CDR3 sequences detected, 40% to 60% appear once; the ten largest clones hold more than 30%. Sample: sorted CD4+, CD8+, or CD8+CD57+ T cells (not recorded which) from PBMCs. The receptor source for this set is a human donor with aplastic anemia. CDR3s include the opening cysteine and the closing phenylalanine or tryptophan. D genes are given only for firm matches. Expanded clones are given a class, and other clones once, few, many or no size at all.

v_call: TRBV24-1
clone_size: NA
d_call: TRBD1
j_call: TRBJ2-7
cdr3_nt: TGTGCCACCAGTCCAGGACAGGGCTACGAGCAGTACTTC
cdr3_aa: CATSPGQGYEQYF

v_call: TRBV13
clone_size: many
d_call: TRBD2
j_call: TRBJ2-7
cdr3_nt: TGTGCCAGCAGTCAATATAGCGGGGCCTCCTACGAGCAGTACTTC
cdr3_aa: CASSQYSGASYEQYF

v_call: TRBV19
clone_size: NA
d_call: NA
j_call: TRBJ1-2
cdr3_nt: TGTGCCAGTAGCGACAGGCTGGTTGGCTACACCTTC
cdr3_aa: CASSDRLVGYTF

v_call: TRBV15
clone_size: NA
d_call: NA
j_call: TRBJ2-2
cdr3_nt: TGTGCCACCACCAACAGAACCGGGGAGCTGTTTTTT
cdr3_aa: CATTNRTGELFF

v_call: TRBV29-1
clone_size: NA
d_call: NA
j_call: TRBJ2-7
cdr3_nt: TGCAGCGTTAAGAAAGTTCCCCTCTCCTACGAGCAGTACTTC
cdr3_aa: CSVKKVPLSYEQYF

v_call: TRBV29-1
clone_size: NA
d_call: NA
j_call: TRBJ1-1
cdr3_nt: TGCAGCGTTGGGCAGTATAACGCTGAAGCTTTCTTT
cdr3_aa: CSVGQYNAEAFF

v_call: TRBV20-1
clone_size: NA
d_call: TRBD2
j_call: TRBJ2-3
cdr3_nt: TGCAGTGCTAGGGAGGGACTAGCGGCAGATACGCAGTATTTT
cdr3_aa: CSAREGLAADTQYF

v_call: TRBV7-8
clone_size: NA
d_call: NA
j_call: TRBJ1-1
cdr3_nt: TGTGCCAGCAGCTTGGATGTCACTGAAGCTTTCTTT
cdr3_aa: CASSLDVTEAFF

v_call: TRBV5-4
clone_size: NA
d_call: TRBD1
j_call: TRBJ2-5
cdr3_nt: TGTGCCAGCAGCTCGGACAGGGAGTCTCAAGAGGCCCAGTACTTC
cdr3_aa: CASSSDRESQEAQYF

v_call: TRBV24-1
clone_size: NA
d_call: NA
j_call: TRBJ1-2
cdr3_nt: TGTGCCACCAGAGCCCAGGGAATAGGTGGCTACACCTTC
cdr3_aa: CATRAQGIGGYTF

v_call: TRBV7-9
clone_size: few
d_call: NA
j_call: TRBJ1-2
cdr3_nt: TGTGCCAGCAGCTTAGGGGGTGGTCGAGATGGCTACACCTTC
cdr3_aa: CASSLGGGRDGYTF

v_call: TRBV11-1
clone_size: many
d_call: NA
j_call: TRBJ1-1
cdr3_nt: TGTGCCAGCAGCCCTCAGTCGGACAGAGACACTGAAGCTTTCTTT
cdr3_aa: CASSPQSDRDTEAFF

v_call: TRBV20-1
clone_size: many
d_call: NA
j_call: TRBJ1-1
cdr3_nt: TGCAGTGCTGGGGGGGCCACTGAAGCTTTCTTT
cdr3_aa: CSAGGATEAFF

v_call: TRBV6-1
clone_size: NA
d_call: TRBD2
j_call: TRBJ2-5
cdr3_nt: TGTGCCAGCAACAGACTAGCGGGATCCGAGACCCAGTACTTC
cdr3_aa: CASNRLAGSETQYF

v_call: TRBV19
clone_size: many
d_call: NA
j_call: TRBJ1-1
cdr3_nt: TGTGCCAGTAATGCGGGCACTGAAGCTTTCTTT
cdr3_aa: CASNAGTEAFF

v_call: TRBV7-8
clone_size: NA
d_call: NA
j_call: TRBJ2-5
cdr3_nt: TGTGCCAGCAGCCCTCGGCCCCAAGAGACCCAGTACTTC
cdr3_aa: CASSPRPQETQYF

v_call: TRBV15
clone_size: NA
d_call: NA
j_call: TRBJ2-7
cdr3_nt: TGTGCCACCAGCAGAGATCAGGGACCCTACGAGCAGTACTTC
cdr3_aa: CATSRDQGPYEQYF

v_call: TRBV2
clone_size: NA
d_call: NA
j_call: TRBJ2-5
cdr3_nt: TGTGCCAGCAGGGCTTTGCAGACCCAGTACTTC
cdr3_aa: CASRALQTQYF

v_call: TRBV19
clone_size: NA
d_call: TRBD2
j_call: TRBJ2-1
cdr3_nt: TGTGCCAGTAGTAAGATGGGGACTAGCGGGAGCAATGAGCAGTTCTTC
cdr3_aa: CASSKMGTSGSNEQFF

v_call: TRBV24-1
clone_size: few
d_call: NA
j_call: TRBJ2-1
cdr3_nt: TGTGCCACCAGTGATTTTGAGAATGAGCAGTTCTTC
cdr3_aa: CATSDFENEQFF

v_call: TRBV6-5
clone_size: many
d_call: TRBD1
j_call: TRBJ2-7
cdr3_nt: TGTGCCAGCAAACTAACAGGGGGGTACGAGCAGTACTTC
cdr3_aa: CASKLTGGYEQYF

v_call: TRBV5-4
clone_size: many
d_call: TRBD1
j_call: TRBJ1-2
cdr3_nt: TGTGCCAGCAGCTTGTCAATACAGGGGGCTATAGGCTACACCTTC
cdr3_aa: CASSLSIQGAIGYTF

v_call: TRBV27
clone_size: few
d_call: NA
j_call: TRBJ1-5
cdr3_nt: TGTGCCAGCAGTTTAGAGGGCTTTAATCAGCCCCAGCATTTT
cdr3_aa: CASSLEGFNQPQHF

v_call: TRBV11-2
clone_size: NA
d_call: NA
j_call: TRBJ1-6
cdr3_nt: TGTGCCAGCAGCTCCACGACCAACAGGGTATGGAGACCCCTCCACTTT
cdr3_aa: CASSSTTNRVWRPLHF

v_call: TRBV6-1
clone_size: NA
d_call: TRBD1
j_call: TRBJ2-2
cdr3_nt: TGTGCCAGCAGTAAGACAGGGACCGCCGGGGAGCTGTTTTTT
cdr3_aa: CASSKTGTAGELFF

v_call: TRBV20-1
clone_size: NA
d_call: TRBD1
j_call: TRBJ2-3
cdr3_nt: TGCAGTGCCACCCCCCGGTCGGGGACAGCGCACACAGATACGCAGTATTTT
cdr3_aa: CSATPRSGTAHTDTQYF

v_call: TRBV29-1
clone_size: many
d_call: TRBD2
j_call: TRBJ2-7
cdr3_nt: TGCAGCGTTGACGGCGGGAGGGCCGACTACGAGCAGTACTTC
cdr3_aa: CSVDGGRADYEQYF

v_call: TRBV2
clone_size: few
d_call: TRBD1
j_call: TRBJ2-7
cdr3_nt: TGTGCCAGCAGTGAAGTTTGGGACAGGGACAACGAGCAGTACTTC
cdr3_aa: CASSEVWDRDNEQYF

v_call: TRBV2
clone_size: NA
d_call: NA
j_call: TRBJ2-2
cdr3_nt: TGTGCCAGCAAATCAGACGGAGGGGGGGAGCTGTTTTTT
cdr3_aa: CASKSDGGGELFF

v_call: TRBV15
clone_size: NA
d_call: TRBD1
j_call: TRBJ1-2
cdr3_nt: TGTGCCACCAGCAGAGGGGTCGACAGGGCCAACTATGGCTACACCTTC
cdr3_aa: CATSRGVDRANYGYTF

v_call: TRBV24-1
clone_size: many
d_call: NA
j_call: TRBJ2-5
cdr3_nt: TGTGCCACCAGGGGGCCATCGGAGACCCAGTACTTC
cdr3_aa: CATRGPSETQYF

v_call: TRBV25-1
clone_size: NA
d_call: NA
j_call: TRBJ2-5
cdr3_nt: TGTGCCAGCTTTGTAAGTAACCGAGAGACCCAGTACTTC
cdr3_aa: CASFVSNRETQYF

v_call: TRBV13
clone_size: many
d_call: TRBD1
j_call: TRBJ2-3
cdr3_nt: TGTGCCAGCAGCACAGGGGGCGCAAAGAGGACAGATACGCAGTATTTT
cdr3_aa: CASSTGGAKRTDTQYF

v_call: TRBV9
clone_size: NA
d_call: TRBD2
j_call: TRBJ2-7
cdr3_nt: TGTGCCAGCAGCGACGGGACTATCGGGAGCTACGAGCAGTACTTC
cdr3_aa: CASSDGTIGSYEQYF

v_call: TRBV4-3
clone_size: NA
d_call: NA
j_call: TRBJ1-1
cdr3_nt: TGCGCCAGCAGTCGGCAGAACACTGAAGCTTTCTTT
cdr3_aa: CASSRQNTEAFF

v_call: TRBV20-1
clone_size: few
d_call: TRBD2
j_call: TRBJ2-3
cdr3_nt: TGCAGTGCTATACGGACTAGCGGGGGCACAGATACGCAGTATTTT
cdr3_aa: CSAIRTSGGTDTQYF

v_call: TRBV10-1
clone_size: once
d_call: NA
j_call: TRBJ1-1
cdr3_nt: TGCGCCAGCAGTGAGTCCGAGGGCAGGGGAGCTTTCTTT
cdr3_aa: CASSESEGRGAFF

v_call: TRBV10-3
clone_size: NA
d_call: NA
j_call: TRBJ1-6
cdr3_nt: TGTGCCATCAGTGAGGTTAGGGGCGGTTCACCCCTCCACTTT
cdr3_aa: CAISEVRGGSPLHF

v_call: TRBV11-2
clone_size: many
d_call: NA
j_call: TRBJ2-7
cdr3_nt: TGTGCCATCCTCGAGGGGGGGCGAACGTCCTACGAGCAGTACTTC
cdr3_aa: CAILEGGRTSYEQYF

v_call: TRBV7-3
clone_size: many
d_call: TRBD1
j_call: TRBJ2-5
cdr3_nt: TGTGCCAGCAGCCCCCGACAGGGTGGGGAGACCCAGTACTTC
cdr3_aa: CASSPRQGGETQYF

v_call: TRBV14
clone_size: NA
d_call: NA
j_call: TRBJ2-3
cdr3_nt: TGTGCCAGCAGCCAAGATAAGTTGGCAGGATGGCCAGATACGCAGTATTTT
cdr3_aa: CASSQDKLAGWPDTQYF